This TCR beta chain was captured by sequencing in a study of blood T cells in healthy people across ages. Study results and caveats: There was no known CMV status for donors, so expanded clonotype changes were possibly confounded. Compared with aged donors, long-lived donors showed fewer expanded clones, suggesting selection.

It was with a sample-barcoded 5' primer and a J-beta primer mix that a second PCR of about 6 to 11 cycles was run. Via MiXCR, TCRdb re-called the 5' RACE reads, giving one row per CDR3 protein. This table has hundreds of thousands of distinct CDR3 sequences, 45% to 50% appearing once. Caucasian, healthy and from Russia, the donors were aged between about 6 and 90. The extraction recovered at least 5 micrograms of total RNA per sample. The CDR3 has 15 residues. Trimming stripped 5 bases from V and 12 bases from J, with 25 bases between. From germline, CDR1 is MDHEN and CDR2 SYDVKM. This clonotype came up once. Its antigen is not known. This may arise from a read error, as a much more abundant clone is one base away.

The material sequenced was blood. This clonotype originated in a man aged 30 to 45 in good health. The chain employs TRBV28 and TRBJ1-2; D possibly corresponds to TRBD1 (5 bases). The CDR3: CASSTLGGLVEGHTF. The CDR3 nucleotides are TGTGCCAGCAGTACGCTCGGGGGACTGGTGGAGGGCCACACCTTC.